Following are 29 T cell receptor beta chains from one sample sequenced in a study of shared clonotypes between healthy human individuals. Naive CD8 cells lacked CD45RO, underwent positive selection for CCR7 and left out terminally differentiated effector memory CD45RA+ cells. Data came from immunoSEQ multiplex PCR; TCRdb stores just in-frame clones and leaves some out. This table holds fewer than 850,000 clones, 96% found once. The sample taken for sequencing was naive CD8+ T cells sorted from blood. The receptors come from a young man in good health.

The genes are TRBV6-6 and TRBJ2-7; D is possibly TRBD1 or TRBD2 (5 bases each). Trimming stripped 5 bases from V and 3 bases from J, with 20 bases between. The CDR3 runs to 16 residues. Germline V gene sequence: CDR1 MNHNY, CDR2 SVGAGI (reference sequence). CDR3 DNA: TGTGCCAGCAGTATTTCTTCAGGGCTAGCTCGCTACGAGCAGTACTTC. Amino acids: CASSISSGLARYEQYF.

This clone was detected once. V is TRBV18 and J is TRBJ2-1; the match to TRBD2 covers 7 bases. Germline loops: CDR1 KGHSH, CDR2 LQKENI. Trimming removed 3 bases from V and 6 bases from J; junction bases left unmatched: 14. The CDR3 has 17 residues. In DNA, the CDR3 is TGTGCCAGCTCACCGAACCCCTTAGGGAGGGCGAGCAATGAGCAGTTCTTC. Residues: CASSPNPLGRASNEQFF.

The chain employs TRBV9 and TRBJ2-1; tentative D call: TRBD1 (6 bases). The CDR3 totals 12 residues. Germline CDR1 SGDLS, CDR2 YYNGEE. V lost 7 bases and J lost 6, with 11 bases in between. CDR3 sequence reads: CASLGASNEQFF. The CDR3 nucleotides read TGTGCCAGCCTGGGGGCCTCCAATGAGCAGTTCTTC.

The rearrangement uses TRBV7-9 and TRBJ2-7; D perhaps matches TRBD1 (6 bases). The V end was cut by 0 bases, the J end by 3 bases, with 9 bases between. Germline V CDR1 and CDR2: SEHNR, FQNEAQ (reference sequence). The CDR3 is 14 residues long. CDR3 loop: CASSLAGQYYEQYF. In nucleotides, the CDR3 is TGTGCCAGCAGCTTAGCAGGACAGTACTACGAGCAGTACTTC. The whole variable domain, remainder taken from reference TRBV7-9 and TRBJ2-7, is DTGVSQNPRHKITKRGQNVTFRCDPISEHNRLYWYRQTLGQGPEFLTYFQNEAQLEKSRLLSDRFSAERPKGSFSTLEIQRTEQGDSAMYLCASSLAGQYYEQYFGPGTRLTVT.

This clone was picked up one time. The chain uses TRBV18 and TRBJ1-5; 9 nucleotides match TRBD1. Germline CDR1 KGHSH, CDR2 LQKENI. V was clipped by 6 bases and J by 6 bases; unmatched bases: 3. CDR3 length: 13 amino acids. The CDR3 DNA reads as TGTGCCAGCTCGTTACAGGGGGCTCAGCCCCAGCATTTT. This sequence encodes CASSLQGAQPQHF.

This chain connects TRBV7-9 to TRBJ2-1, with a weak D call TRBD1 (5 bases). CDR1 is SEHNR and CDR2 is FQNEAQ in the germline V gene (reference sequence). The CDR3 consists of 14 residues. Trimming took off 8 bases at V and 0 bases at J, with 11 bases between the two ends. The CDR3 spells CASAWGGSYNEQFF. CDR3 nucleotides: TGTGCCAGCGCCTGGGGCGGCTCCTACAATGAGCAGTTCTTC. The full variable domain, completed using reference TRBV7-9 and TRBJ2-1, is DTGVSQNPRHKITKRGQNVTFRCDPISEHNRLYWYRQTLGQGPEFLTYFQNEAQLEKSRLLSDRFSAERPKGSFSTLEIQRTEQGDSAMYLCASAWGGSYNEQFFGPGTRLTVL.

The chain joins TRBV28 to TRBJ2-3; D is undetermined. Trimming took 5 bases from V and 1 from J, leaving 16 bases between them. CDR3 length: 16 amino acids. Germline V lookup: CDR1 MDHEN, CDR2 SYDVKM. The CDR3 reads CASSLGSKKGTDTQYF. The CDR3 DNA sequence: TGTGCCAGCAGTCTCGGATCGAAGAAAGGCACAGATACGCAGTATTTT.

The V call is TRBV28, the J call TRBJ2-7; D remains unclear. Germline loops: CDR1 MDHEN, CDR2 SYDVKM. V was cut by 1 base and J by 5 bases, with 6 bases left in between. This CDR3 has 12 amino acids. CDR3 protein: CASSLFGHEQYF. Written as DNA, the CDR3 is TGTGCCAGCAGTTTATTTGGGCACGAGCAGTACTTC.

V gene TRBV11-3 combines with J gene TRBJ2-5; 12 bases align to TRBD1. The CDR3 runs 16 residues. The trim removed 5 bases at V and 1 base at J, leaving 5 bases unmatched. From germline, CDR1 is SGHNT and CDR2 YENEEA. CDR3 sequence reads: CASSPGQGAPQETQYF. CDR3 DNA: TGTGCCAGCAGCCCGGGACAGGGGGCCCCCCAAGAGACCCAGTACTTC.

The CDR3 bases are TGTGCCAGCAGTTCACAGGAGAGCATGAACACTGAAGCTTTCTTT. Translation gives CASSSQESMNTEAFF. The chain carries TRBV27 and TRBJ1-1; possible D gene TRBD1, 5 bases. Looked up from germline, CDR1 is MNHEY and CDR2 is SMNVEV (reference sequence). Trimming shortened V by 4 bases and J by 0 bases, and 12 bases separated the two germline ends. There are 15 residues in the CDR3.

V gene TRBV19 combines with J gene TRBJ2-3; D remains unclear. With 0 bases removed from V and 6 bases from J, the gap between germline ends came to 13 bases. CDR1 LNHDA and CDR2 SQIVND come from the germline V gene (reference sequence). The CDR3 sequence is 15 residues long. The CDR3 DNA sequence: TGTGCCAGTAGTATAGATCGTCCAGATTTGGATACGCAGTATTTT. Translation: CASSIDRPDLDTQYF.

The chain combines TRBV27 with TRBJ2-1; D assignment may be TRBD1 or TRBD2 (5 bases each). CDR1 and CDR2 from the germline V gene are MNHEY and SMNVEV (reference sequence). The CDR3 has 15 amino acids. The ends were cut back, 3 bases at V and 5 bases at J, with 14 bases in the middle. Here the CDR3 reads CASSFGTLGNNEQFF. CDR3 in DNA: TGTGCCAGCAGTTTCGGGACGCTTGGGAACAATGAGCAGTTCTTC.

The chain links TRBV10-3 to TRBJ1-3, with D unclear. The germline V gene has CDR1 ENHRY and CDR2 SYGVKD. The V end was cut by 3 bases, the J end by 2 bases, with 8 bases between. The CDR3 has 14 residues. The CDR3 DNA follows: TGTGCCATCAGTGATTACAAGGCTGGAAACACCATATATTTT. It yields the protein CAISDYKAGNTIYF.

The V gene is TRBV4-1, the J gene TRBJ2-2, with 10 bases aligning to TRBD2. V was clipped by 3 bases and J by 8 bases; unmatched bases: 6. Germline CDR1 MGHRA, CDR2 YSYEKL. The CDR3 runs to 15 residues. In DNA, the CDR3 is TGCGCCAGCAGCCAGGTTCTAGCGGGAGCTGGGGAGCTGTTTTTT. It codes for CASSQVLAGAGELFF.

The chain is built from TRBV14 and TRBJ2-5; D not resolved. The V gene lost 6 bases and the J gene lost 5 bases, with 13 bases spanning the gap. CDR3 size: 13 residues. CDR1 and CDR2 from the germline V gene are SGHDN and FVKESK. The CDR3 protein is CASSLLLLETQYF. The CDR3 DNA follows: TGTGCCAGCAGTTTACTCCTCCTCGAGACCCAGTACTTC.

The chain combines TRBV19 with TRBJ2-7; D is possibly TRBD2 (6 bases). Germline CDR1 reads LNHDA; CDR2 reads SQIVND (reference sequence). The CDR3 totals 13 residues. Trimming removed 9 bases at V and 0 bases at J, with 12 bases between. The CDR3 protein is CASSVTSSYEQYF. DNA of the CDR3: TGTGCCAGCTCTGTGACTAGCTCCTACGAGCAGTACTTC.

This sequence joins TRBV4-3 and TRBJ2-1, with 9 bases aligning to TRBD1. The V and J ends lost 5 bases and 5 bases, in that order; junction bases with no gene match: 4. CDR1 and CDR2 from the germline V gene are LGHNA and YSLEER. The CDR3 loop spans 14 amino acids. The CDR3 nucleotides read TGCGCCAGCAGCTACGGGACAGGGAACAATGAGCAGTTCTTC. It is translated as CASSYGTGNNEQFF.

This sequence joins TRBV4-3 and TRBJ2-7, with 7 bases identical to TRBD1. With 4 bases clipped from V and 4 bases from J, the junction kept 10 bases outside the gene matches. Germline V gives CDR1 LGHNA, CDR2 YSLEER. CDR3 length: 15 amino acids. Here the CDR3 DNA reads TGCGCCAGCAGCCCTTACAGGGGTAGTGGGTACGAGCAGTACTTC. It yields the protein CASSPYRGSGYEQYF.

This clone has at least ten counts. The same CDR3 arises from other DNA sequences in this sample as well. The CDR3 DNA is TGTGCCAGCAGTTACGGGAGGGAGGCTAACACCGGGGAGCTGTTTTTT. This translates into CASSYGREANTGELFF. This chain uses TRBV6-5 with TRBJ2-2, with 7 positions matching TRBD2. CDR1 MNHEY and CDR2 SVGAGI come from the germline V gene. V trimming: 2 bases; J trimming: 2 bases; junction bases outside the gene matches: 5. CDR3 length: 16 amino acids.

The genes are TRBV10-2 and TRBJ2-3, with TRBD1 matching 9 bases. Germline CDR1 and CDR2: WSHSY and SAAADI. V was clipped by 1 base and J by 2 bases; unmatched bases: 4. The CDR3 contains 16 residues. The CDR3 coding sequence is TGCGCCAGCAGTGAGTACACAGGGGGCCTCACAGATACGCAGTATTTT. It is translated as CASSEYTGGLTDTQYF.

This chain joins TRBV4-3 and TRBJ2-7, with a weak D call TRBD1 (5 bases). CDR1 and CDR2 from the germline V gene are LGHNA and YSLEER. Trimming pared 1 base from V and 4 bases from J, leaving 17 bases between. This CDR3 has 16 amino acids. The CDR3 reads CASSQAWAGRGYEQYF. The CDR3 nucleotides read TGCGCCAGCAGCCAAGCATGGGCAGGGCGCGGATACGAGCAGTACTTC.

V and J are TRBV29-1 and TRBJ2-2, with D maybe TRBD1 (6 bases). The length of the CDR3 is 12 residues. CDR1 and CDR2 (germline): SQVTM, ANQGSEA. The ends were cut back, 7 bases at V and 6 bases at J, with 12 bases in the middle. CDR3 in amino acids: CSGIQGPGELFF. The CDR3 nucleotides are TGCAGCGGGATACAGGGTCCCGGGGAGCTGTTTTTT.

The sample holds one count of this clone. CDR3 in amino acids: CASSEYGGLREQFF. In DNA, the CDR3 is TGTGCCAGCAGTGAATATGGTGGGCTTCGAGAGCAGTTCTTC. This chain uses TRBV25-1 with TRBJ2-1; D uncertain. Germline assignment: CDR1 MGHDK and CDR2 SYGVNS. This CDR3 spans 14 amino acids. Trimming took 0 bases from V and 10 from J, leaving 13 bases between them.

V gene TRBV5-4 combines with J gene TRBJ1-4; perhaps TRBD1 as D (5 bases). Germline V lookup: CDR1 SGHNT, CDR2 YYREEE (reference sequence). This CDR3 region has 15 residues. V was trimmed by 1 base and J by 4 bases, leaving 11 bases between them. The CDR3 reads CASSLRGRNNEKLFF. CDR3 DNA: TGTGCCAGCAGCTTGCGGGGCAGGAATAATGAAAAACTGTTTTTT. The whole variable domain, filled in from reference TRBV5-4 and TRBJ1-4, reads ETGVTQSPTHLIKTRGQQVTLRCSSQSGHNTVSWYQQALGQGPQFIFQYYREEENGRGNFPPRFSGLQFPNYSSELNVNALELDDSALYLCASSLRGRNNEKLFFGSGTQLSVL.

The chain joins TRBV6-5 to TRBJ2-1; D remains ambiguous. The CDR3 has 15 residues. The germline V and J ends were trimmed by 5 bases and 0 bases, with 11 bases remaining between them. The germline V gene has CDR1 MNHEY and CDR2 SVGAGI. The CDR3 is CASSPGPASYNEQFF. Here the CDR3 DNA reads TGTGCCAGCAGTCCTGGTCCTGCCTCCTACAATGAGCAGTTCTTC.

This chain connects TRBV10-3 to TRBJ1-2, with 8 bases aligning to TRBD1. This CDR3 comprises 16 residues. The germline CDR1 and CDR2 sequences are ENHRY and SYGVKD. With 2 bases clipped from V and 4 bases from J, the junction kept 9 bases outside the gene matches. The CDR3 loop is CAISEAGQARGYGYTF. Written as DNA, the CDR3 is TGTGCCATCAGTGAGGCGGGACAGGCCCGCGGCTATGGCTACACCTTC.

V is TRBV11-2 and J is TRBJ2-1; D call uncertain. Germline loops: CDR1 SGHAT, CDR2 FQNNGV. The CDR3 has 14 residues. Trimming took off 1 base at V and 8 bases at J, with 12 bases between the two ends. The DNA for the CDR3 is TGTGCCAGCAGCTTAGTGGCCTCACGGGATGAGCAGTTCTTC. It translates to CASSLVASRDEQFF.

The V gene is TRBV28, the J gene TRBJ2-5; no reliable D call. CDR3 length: 15 amino acids. V dropped 3 bases and J dropped 1 base, with 12 bases sitting between them. In germline, CDR1 is MDHEN, CDR2 SYDVKM. The chain's CDR3 is CASSFFQDPQETQYF. The CDR3 nucleotides read TGTGCCAGCAGTTTTTTCCAGGACCCCCAAGAGACCCAGTACTTC.

Here the CDR3 reads CAISGDRVTDSYEQYF. The CDR3 nucleotides read TGTGCCATCAGTGGAGACCGGGTAACGGACTCCTACGAGCAGTACTTC. The rearrangement links TRBV10-3 to TRBJ2-7; D remains ambiguous. Germline-derived CDR1 and CDR2 are ENHRY and SYGVKD. CDR3 length: 16 amino acids. Trimming removed 4 bases at V and 0 bases at J, with 16 bases between.